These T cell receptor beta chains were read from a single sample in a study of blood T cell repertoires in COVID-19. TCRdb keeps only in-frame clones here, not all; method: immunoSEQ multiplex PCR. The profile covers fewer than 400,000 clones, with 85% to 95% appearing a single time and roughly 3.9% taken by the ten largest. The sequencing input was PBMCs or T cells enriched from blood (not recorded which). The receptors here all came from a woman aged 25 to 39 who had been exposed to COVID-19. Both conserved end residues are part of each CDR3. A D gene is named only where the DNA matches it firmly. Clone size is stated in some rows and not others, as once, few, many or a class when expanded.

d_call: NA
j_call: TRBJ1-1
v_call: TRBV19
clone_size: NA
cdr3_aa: CASSTGKNTEAFF
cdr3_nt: TGTGCCAGTAGTACGGGGAAGAACACTGAAGCTTTCTTT

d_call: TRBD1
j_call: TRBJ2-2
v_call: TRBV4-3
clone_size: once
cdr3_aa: CASSQDRAANTGELFF
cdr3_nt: TGCGCCAGCAGCCAGGACAGGGCCGCGAACACCGGGGAGCTGTTTTTT

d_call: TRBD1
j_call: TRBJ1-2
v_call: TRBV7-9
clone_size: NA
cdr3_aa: CASSEAGQAGGGYTF
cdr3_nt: TGTGCCAGCAGCGAAGCTGGACAGGCGGGGGGTGGCTACACCTTC

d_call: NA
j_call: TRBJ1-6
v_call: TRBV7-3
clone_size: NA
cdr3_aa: CASSLDGVGGSPLHF
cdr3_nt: TGTGCCAGCAGCTTAGATGGTGTAGGGGGTTCACCCCTCCACTTT

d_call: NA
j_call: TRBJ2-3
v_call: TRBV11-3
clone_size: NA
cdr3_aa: CASSLLAHSSTDTQYF
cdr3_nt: TGTGCCAGCAGCTTATTAGCCCATTCGTCCACAGATACGCAGTATTTT

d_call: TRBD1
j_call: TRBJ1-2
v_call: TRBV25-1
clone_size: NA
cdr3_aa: CASSEARQGFGGYTF
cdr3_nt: TGTGCCAGCAGTGAAGCGAGACAGGGGTTCGGTGGCTACACCTTC

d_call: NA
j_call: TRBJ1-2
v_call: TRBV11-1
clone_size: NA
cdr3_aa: CASSLAGGQGRVNGYTF
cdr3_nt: TGTGCCAGCAGCTTAGCGGGGGGGCAGGGTAGGGTAAATGGCTACACCTTC

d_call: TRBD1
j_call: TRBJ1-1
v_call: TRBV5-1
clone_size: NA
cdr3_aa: CASWLPGQGTEAFF
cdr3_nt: TGCGCCAGTTGGCTACCGGGACAGGGAACTGAAGCTTTCTTT

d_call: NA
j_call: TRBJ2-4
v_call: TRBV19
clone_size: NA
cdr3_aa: CASSQEGLAKNIQYF
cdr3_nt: TGTGCCAGTAGTCAGGAGGGTTTAGCCAAAAACATTCAGTACTTC

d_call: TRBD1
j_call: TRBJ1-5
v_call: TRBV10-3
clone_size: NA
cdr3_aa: CAISLVTGGISNQPQHF
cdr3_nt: TGTGCCATCAGCCTTGTGACAGGGGGAATAAGCAATCAGCCCCAGCATTTT

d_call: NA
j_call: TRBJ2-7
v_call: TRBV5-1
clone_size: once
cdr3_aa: CASSLDPGTYEQYF
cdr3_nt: TGCGCCAGCAGCTTGGATCCAGGGACCTACGAGCAGTACTTC

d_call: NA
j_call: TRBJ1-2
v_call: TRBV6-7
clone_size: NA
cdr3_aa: CASTAGSLSRTYTF
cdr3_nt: TGTGCCAGCACCGCCGGGAGCCTGAGCAGGACCTACACCTTC

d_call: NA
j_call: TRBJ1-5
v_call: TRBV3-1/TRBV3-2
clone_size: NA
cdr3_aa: CASSQVSGQPQHF
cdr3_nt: TGTGCCAGCAGCCAAGTTTCAGGGCAGCCCCAGCATTTT

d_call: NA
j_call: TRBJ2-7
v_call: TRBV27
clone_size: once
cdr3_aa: CASSFDSIAYEQYF
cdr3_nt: TGTGCCAGCAGTTTCGACAGCATAGCCTACGAGCAGTACTTC

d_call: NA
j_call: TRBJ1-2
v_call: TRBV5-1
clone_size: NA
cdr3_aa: CASSRGQSYGYTF
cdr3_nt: TGCGCCAGCAGCAGGGGACAAAGCTATGGCTACACCTTC

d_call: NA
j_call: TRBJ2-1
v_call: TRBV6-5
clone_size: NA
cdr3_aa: CASRLDDSYNEQFF
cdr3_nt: TGTGCCAGCAGGCTAGACGACTCCTACAATGAGCAGTTCTTC

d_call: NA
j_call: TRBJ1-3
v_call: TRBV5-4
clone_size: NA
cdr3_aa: CASSTKDSSGNTIYF
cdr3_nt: TGTGCCAGCAGCACTAAGGACAGCTCTGGAAACACCATATATTTT

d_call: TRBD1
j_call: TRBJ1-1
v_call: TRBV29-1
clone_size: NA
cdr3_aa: CSAPRQGTEAFF
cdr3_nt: TGCAGCGCCCCCCGACAGGGCACTGAAGCTTTCTTT

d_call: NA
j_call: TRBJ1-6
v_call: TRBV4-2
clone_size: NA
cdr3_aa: CASSQDLNREGESPLHF
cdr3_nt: TGTGCCAGCAGCCAAGATCTTAACAGGGAAGGTGAATCACCCCTCCACTTT

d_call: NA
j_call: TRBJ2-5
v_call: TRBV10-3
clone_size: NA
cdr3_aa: CAISETLDIYRTQYF
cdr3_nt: TGTGCCATCAGTGAGACTTTGGACATATATCGGACCCAGTACTTC

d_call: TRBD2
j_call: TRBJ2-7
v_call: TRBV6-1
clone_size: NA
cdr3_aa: CASSEFAGGLYEQYF
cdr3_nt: TGTGCCAGCAGTGAATTTGCGGGGGGCCTCTACGAGCAGTACTTC

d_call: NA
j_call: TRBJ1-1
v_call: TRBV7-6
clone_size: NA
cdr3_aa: CASSPRVKWAGTEAFF
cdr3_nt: TGTGCCAGCAGCCCTAGGGTCAAGTGGGCGGGCACTGAAGCTTTCTTT

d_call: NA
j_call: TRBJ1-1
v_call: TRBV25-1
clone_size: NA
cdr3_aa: CASSENRDPTEAFF
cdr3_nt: TGTGCCAGCAGTGAAAACAGGGATCCCACTGAAGCTTTCTTT

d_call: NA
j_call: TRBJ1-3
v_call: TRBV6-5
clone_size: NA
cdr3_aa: CASLRGSGGNTIYF
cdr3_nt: TGTGCCAGCCTTAGGGGGTCGGGTGGAAACACCATATATTTT

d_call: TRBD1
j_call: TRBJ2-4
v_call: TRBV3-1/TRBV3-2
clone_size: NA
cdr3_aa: CASRRSRDRDTNIQYF
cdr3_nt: TGTGCCAGCAGACGAAGCCGGGACAGGGACACAAACATTCAGTACTTC

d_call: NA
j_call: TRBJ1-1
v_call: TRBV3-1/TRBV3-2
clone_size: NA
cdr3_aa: CASSQEPQEGGISKMNTEAFF
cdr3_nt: TGTGCCAGCAGCCAAGAGCCCCAAGAGGGAGGGATATCTAAGATGAACACTGAAGCTTTCTTT